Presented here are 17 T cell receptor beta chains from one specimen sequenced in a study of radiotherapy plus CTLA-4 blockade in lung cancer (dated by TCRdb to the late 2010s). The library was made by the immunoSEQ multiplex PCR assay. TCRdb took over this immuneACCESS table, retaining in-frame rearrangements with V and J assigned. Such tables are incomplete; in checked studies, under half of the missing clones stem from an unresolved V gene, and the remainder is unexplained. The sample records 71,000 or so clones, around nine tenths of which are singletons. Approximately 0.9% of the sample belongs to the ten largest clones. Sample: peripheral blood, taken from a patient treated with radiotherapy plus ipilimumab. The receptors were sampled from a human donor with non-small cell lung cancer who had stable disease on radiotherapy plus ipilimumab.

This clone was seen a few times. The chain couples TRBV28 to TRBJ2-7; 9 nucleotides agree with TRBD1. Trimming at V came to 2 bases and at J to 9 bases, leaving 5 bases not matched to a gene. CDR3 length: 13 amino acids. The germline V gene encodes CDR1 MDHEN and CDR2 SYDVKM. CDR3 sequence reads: CASSLEGQGRQYF. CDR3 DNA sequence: TGTGCCAGCAGTTTAGAGGGACAGGGTCGGCAGTACTTC.

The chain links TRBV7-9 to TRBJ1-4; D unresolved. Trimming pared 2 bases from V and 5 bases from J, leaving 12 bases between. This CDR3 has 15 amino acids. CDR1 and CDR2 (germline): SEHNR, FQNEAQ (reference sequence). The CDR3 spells CASSLFLVENEKLFF. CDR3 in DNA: TGTGCCAGCAGCTTATTCCTTGTAGAGAATGAAAAACTGTTTTTT.

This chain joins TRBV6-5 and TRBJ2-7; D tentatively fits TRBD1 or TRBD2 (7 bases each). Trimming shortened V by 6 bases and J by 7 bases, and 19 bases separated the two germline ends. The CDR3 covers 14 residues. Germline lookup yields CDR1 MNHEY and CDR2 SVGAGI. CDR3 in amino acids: CASRLAAKQGEQYF. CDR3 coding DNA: TGTGCCAGCAGGCTAGCGGCAAAACAGGGGGAGCAGTACTTC.

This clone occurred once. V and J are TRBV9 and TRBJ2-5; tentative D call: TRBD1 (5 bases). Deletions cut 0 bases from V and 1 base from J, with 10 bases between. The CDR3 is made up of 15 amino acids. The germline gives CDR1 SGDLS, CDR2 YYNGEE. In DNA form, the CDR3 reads TGTGCCAGCAGCGTAGTAAGGGGCACCCAAGAGACCCAGTACTTC. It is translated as CASSVVRGTQETQYF.

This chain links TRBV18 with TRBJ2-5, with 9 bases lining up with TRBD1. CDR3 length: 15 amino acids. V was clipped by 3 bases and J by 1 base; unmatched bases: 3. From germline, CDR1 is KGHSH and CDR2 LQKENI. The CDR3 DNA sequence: TGTGCCAGCTCACCTGTGACAGGGGGCCAAGAGACCCAGTACTTC. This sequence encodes CASSPVTGGQETQYF.

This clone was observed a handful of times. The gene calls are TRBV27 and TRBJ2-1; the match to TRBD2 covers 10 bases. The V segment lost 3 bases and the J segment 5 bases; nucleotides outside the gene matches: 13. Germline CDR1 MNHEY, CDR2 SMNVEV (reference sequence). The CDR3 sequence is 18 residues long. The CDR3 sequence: CASSFRLAGLAGNNEQFF. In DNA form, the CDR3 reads TGTGCCAGCAGTTTTAGACTAGCGGGTCTGGCGGGGAACAATGAGCAGTTCTTC.

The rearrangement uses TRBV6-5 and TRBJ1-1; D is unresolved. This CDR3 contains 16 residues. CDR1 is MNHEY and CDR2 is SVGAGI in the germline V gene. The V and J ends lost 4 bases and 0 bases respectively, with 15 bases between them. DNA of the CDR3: TGTGCCAGCAGTTTGCTCACGGACGGGATGAACACTGAAGCTTTCTTT. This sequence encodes CASSLLTDGMNTEAFF.

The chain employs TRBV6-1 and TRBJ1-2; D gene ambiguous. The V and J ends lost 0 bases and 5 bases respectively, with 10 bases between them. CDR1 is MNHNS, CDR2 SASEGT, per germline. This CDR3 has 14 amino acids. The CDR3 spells CASSEAGSEYGYTF. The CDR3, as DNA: TGTGCCAGCAGTGAAGCGGGCAGCGAGTATGGCTACACCTTC.

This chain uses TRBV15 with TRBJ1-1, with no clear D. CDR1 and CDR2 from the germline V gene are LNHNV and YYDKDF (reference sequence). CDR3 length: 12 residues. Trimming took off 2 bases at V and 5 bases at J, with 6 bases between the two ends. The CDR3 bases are TGTGCCACCAGCAGAATCAGGACTGAAGCTTTCTTT. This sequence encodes CATSRIRTEAFF.

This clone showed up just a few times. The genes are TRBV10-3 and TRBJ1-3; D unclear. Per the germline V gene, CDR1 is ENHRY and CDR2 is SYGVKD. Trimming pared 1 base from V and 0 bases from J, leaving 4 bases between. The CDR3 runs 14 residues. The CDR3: CAISEFTSGNTIYF. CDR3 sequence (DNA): TGTGCCATCAGTGAGTTCACCTCTGGAAACACCATATATTTT.

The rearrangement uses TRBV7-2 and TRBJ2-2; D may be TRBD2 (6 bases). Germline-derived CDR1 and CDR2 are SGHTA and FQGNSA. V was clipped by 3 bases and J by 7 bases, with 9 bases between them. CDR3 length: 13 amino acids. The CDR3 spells CASSLEGYGELFF. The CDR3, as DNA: TGTGCCAGCAGCTTGGAGGGGTACGGGGAGCTGTTTTTT.

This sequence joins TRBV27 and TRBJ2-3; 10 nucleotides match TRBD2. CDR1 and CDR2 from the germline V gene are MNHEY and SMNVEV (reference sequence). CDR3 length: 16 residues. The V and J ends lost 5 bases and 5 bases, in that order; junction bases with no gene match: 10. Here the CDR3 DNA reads TGTGCCAGCAGTAGTACTAGCGGGGAGAAAATAGATACGCAGTATTTT. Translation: CASSSTSGEKIDTQYF.

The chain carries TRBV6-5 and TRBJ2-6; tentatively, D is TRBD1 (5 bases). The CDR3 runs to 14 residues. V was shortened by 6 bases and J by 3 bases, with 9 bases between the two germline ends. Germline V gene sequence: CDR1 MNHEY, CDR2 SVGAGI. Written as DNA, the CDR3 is TGTGCCAGCAGCCTAGGGGATGGGGCCAACGTCCTGACTTTC. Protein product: CASSLGDGANVLTF.

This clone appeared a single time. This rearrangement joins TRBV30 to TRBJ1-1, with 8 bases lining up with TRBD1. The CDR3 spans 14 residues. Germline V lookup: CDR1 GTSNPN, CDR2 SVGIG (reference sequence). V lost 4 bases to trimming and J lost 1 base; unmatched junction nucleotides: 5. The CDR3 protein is CAWTRQGSNTEAFF. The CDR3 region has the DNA TGTGCCTGGACAAGACAGGGGTCGAACACTGAAGCTTTCTTT. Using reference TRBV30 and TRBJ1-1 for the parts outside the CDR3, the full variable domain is SQTIHQWPATLVQPVGSPLSLECTVEGTSNPNLYWYRQAAGRGLQLLFYSVGIGQISSEVPQNLSASRPQDRQFILSSKKLLLSDSGFYLCAWTRQGSNTEAFFGQGTRLTVV.

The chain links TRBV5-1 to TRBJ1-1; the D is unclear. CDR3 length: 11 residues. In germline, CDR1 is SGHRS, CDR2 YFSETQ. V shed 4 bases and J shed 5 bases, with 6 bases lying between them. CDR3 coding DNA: TGCGCCAGCAGCGGGGAGACTGAAGCTTTCTTT. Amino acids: CASSGETEAFF. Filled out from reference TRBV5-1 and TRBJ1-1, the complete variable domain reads KAGVTQTPRYLIKTRGQQVTLSCSPISGHRSVSWYQQTPGQGLQFLFEYFSETQRNKGNFPGRFSGRQFSNSRSEMNVSTLELGDSALYLCASSGETEAFFGQGTRLTVV.

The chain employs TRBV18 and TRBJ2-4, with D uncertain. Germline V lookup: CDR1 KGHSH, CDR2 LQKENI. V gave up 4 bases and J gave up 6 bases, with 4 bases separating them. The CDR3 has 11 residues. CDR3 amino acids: CASSQGNIQYF. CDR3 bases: TGTGCCAGCTCACAAGGAAACATTCAGTACTTC.

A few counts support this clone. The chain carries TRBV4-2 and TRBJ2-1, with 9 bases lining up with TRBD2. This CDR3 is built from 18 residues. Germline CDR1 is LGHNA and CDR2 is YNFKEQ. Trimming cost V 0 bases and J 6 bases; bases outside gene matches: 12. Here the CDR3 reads CASSQDGVPRGGRNEQFF. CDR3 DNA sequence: TGTGCCAGCAGCCAAGATGGGGTCCCGCGGGGGGGCCGCAATGAGCAGTTCTTC.